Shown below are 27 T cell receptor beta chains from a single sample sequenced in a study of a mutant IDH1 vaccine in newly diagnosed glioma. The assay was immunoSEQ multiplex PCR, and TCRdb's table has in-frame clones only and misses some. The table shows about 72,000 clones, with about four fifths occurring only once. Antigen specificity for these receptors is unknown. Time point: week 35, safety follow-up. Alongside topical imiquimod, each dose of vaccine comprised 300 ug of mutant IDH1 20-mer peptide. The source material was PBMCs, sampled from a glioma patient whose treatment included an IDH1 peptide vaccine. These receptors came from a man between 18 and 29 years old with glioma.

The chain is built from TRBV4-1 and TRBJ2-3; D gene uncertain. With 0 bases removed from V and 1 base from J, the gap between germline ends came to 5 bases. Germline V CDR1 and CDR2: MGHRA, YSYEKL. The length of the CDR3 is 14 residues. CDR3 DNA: TGCGCCAGCAGCCAAGATGCCGGCACAGATACGCAGTATTTT. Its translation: CASSQDAGTDTQYF.

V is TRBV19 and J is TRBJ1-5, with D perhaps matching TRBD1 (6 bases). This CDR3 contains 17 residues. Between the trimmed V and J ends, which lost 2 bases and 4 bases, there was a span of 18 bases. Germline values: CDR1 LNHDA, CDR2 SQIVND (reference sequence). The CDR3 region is CASSIRGSGGANQPQHF. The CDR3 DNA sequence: TGTGCCAGTAGTATAAGAGGGTCCGGGGGGGCAAATCAGCCCCAGCATTTT.

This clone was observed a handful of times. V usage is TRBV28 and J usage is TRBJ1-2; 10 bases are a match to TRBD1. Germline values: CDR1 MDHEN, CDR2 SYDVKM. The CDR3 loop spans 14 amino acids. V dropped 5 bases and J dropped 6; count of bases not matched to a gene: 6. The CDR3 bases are TGTGCCAGCAGTCAGGGACAGGGGTTAGATGGCTACACCTTC. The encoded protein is CASSQGQGLDGYTF.

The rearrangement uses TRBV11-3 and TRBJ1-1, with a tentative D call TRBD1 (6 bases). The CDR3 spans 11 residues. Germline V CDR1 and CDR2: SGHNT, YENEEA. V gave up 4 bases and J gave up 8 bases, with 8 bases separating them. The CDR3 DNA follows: TGTGCCAGCAGCTCCGGGACAGAAGCTTTCTTT. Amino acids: CASSSGTEAFF.

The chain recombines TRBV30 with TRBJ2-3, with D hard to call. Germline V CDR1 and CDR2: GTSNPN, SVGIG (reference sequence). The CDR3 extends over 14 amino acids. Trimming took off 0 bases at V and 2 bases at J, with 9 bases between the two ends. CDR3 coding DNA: TGTGCCTGGAGTGTACTCTCCTACACAGATACGCAGTATTTT. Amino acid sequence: CAWSVLSYTDTQYF.

CDR3 in amino acids: CASSLAGRGDSPLHF. The CDR3 DNA is TGTGCCAGCAGCTTAGCGGGCCGCGGCGATTCACCCCTCCACTTT. The chain joins TRBV7-9 to TRBJ1-6; D is unresolved. Trimming took 0 bases from V and 8 from J, leaving 11 bases between them. Germline CDR1 is SEHNR and CDR2 is FQNEAQ (reference sequence). This CDR3 spans 15 amino acids.

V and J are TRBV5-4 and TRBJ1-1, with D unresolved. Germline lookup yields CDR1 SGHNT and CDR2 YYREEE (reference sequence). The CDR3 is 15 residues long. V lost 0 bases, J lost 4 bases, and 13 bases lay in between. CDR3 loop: CASSLDRGRVTEAFF. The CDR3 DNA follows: TGTGCCAGCAGCTTGGATCGGGGTAGAGTCACTGAAGCTTTCTTT.

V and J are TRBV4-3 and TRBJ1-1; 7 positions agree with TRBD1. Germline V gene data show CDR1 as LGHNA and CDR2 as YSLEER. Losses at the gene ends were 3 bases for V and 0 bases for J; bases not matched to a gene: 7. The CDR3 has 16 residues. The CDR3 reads CASSQTWDSMNTEAFF. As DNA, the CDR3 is TGCGCCAGCAGCCAGACATGGGACAGCATGAACACTGAAGCTTTCTTT.

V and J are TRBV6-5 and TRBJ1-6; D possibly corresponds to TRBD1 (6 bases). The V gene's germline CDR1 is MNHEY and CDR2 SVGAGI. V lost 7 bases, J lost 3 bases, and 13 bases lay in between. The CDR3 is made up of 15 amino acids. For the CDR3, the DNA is TGTGCCAGCAACCCCGACAGGCTCTATAATTCACCCCTCCACTTT. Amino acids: CASNPDRLYNSPLHF.

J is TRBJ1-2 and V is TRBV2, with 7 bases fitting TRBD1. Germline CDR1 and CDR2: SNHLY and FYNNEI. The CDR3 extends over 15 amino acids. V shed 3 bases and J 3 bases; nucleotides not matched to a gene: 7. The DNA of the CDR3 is TGTGCCAGCAGTGAGATGAGGGGGCTGGACTATGGCTACACCTTC. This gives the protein CASSEMRGLDYGYTF.

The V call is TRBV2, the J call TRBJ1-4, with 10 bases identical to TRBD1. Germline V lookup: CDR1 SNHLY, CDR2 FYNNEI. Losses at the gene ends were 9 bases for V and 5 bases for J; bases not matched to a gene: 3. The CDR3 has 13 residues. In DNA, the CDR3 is TGTGCCAGACAGGACAGGGGGAATGAAAAACTGTTTTTT. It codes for CARQDRGNEKLFF.

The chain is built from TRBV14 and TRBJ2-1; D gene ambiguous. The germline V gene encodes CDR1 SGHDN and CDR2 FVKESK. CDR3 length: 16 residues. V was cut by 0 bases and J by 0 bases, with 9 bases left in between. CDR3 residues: CASSQDAADSYNEQFF. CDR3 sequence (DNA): TGTGCCAGCAGCCAAGATGCGGCCGACTCCTACAATGAGCAGTTCTTC.

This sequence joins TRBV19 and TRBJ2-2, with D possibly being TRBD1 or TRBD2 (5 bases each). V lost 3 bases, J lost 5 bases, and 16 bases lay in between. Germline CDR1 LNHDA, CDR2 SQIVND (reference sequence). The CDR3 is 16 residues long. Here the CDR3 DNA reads TGTGCCAGTAGTATCCCCCGCGGGTGGGGGACCGGGGAGCTGTTTTTT. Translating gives CASSIPRGWGTGELFF.

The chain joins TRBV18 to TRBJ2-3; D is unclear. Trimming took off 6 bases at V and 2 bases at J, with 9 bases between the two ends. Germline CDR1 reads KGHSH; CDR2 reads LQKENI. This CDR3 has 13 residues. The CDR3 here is CASSQDTTDTQYF. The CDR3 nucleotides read TGTGCCAGCTCCCAAGATACCACAGATACGCAGTATTTT.

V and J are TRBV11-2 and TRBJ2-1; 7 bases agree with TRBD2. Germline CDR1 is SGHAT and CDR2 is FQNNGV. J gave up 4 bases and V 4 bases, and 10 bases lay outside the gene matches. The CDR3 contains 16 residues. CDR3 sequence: CASSSKRGSSYNEQFF. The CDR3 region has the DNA TGTGCCAGCAGCTCCAAGCGGGGCTCCTCATACAATGAGCAGTTCTTC.

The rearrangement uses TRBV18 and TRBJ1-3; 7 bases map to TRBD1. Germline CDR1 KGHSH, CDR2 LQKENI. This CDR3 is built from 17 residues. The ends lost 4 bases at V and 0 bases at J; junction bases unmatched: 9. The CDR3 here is CASSQHRDSLSGNTIYF. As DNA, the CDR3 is TGTGCCAGCTCACAACATAGGGACAGTCTCTCTGGAAACACCATATATTTT.

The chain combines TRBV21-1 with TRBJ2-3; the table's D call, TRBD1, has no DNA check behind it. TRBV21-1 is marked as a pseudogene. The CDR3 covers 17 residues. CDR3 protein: CASRLRFRDREPDTQYF. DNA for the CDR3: TGTGCCAGCAGACTGCGATTCCGGGACAGGGAGCCAGATACGCAGTATTTT.

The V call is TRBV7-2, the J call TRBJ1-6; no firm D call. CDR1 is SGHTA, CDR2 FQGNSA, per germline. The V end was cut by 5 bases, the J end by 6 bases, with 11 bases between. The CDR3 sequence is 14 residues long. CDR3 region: CASSPPVANSPLHF. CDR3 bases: TGTGCCAGCAGCCCCCCGGTCGCTAATTCACCCCTCCACTTT.

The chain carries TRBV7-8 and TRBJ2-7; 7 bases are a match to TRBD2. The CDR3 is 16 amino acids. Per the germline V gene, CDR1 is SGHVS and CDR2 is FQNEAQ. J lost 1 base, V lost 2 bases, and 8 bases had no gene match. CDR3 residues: CASSLLRGGLSYEQYF. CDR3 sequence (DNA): TGTGCCAGCAGCTTACTCCGCGGGGGTCTATCCTACGAGCAGTACTTC.

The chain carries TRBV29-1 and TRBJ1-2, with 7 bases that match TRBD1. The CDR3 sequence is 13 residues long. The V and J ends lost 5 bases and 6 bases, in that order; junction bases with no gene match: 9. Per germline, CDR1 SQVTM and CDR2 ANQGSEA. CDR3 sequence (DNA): TGCAGCGTTTACTCGACAGGGTATCATGGCTACACCTTC. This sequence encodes CSVYSTGYHGYTF. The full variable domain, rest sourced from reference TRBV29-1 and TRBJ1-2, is SAVISQKPSRDICQRGTSLTIQCQVDSQVTMMFWYRQQPGQSLTLIATANQGSEATYESGFVIDKFPISRPNLTFSTLTVSNMSPEDSSIYLCSVYSTGYHGYTFGSGTRLTVV.

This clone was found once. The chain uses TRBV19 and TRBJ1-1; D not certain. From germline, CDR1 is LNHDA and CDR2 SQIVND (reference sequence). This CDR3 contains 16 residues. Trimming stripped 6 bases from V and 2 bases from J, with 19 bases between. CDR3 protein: CASSGDRRVLNTEAFF. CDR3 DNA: TGTGCCAGTAGCGGCGACCGAAGGGTGCTCAACACTGAAGCTTTCTTT.

The CDR3 region has the DNA TGTGCCAGCAGCGGTCGACTAGCGGGGGGGCTAAGCACAGATACGCAGTATTTT. It yields the protein CASSGRLAGGLSTDTQYF. The chain uses TRBV9 and TRBJ2-3, with TRBD2 identical over 14 bases. The germline gives CDR1 SGDLS, CDR2 YYNGEE. V shed 3 bases and J 0 bases; nucleotides not matched to a gene: 6. The length of the CDR3 is 18 residues.

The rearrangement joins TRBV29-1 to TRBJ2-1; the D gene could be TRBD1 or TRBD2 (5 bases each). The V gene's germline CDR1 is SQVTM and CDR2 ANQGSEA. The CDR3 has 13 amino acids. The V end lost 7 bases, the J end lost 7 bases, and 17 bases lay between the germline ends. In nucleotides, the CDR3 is TGCAGCGGCCTAGAGGGGATTGGGAATGAGCAGTTCTTC. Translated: CSGLEGIGNEQFF.

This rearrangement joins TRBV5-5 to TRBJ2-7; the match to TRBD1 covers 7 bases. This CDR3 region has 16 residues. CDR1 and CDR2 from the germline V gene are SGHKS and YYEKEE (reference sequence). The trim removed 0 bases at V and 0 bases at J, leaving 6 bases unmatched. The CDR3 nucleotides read TGTGCCAGCAGCTTGGAACCGGGACAGCACTCCTACGAGCAGTACTTC. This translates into CASSLEPGQHSYEQYF.

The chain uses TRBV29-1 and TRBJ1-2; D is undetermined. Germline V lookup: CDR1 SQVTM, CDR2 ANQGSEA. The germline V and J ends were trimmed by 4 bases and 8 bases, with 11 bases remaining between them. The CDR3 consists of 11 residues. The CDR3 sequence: CSVGGAGGYTF. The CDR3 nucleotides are TGCAGCGTTGGAGGAGCAGGCGGCTACACCTTC.

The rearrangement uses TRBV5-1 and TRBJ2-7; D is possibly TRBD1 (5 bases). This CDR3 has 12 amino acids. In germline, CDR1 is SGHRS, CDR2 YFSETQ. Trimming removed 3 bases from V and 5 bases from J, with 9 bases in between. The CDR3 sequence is CASSSSGNEQYF. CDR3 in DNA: TGCGCCAGCAGCTCCTCAGGGAACGAGCAGTACTTC.

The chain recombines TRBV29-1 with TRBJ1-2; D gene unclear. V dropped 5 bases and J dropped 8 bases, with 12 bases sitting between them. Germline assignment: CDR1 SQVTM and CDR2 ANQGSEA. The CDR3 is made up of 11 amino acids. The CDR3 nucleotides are TGCAGCGTTCCCCGTTCCCGGGGCTACACCTTC. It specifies CSVPRSRGYTF.